This T cell receptor (beta chain) comes out of a study of cytomegalovirus exposure and HLA in healthy donors. The overall study: A prior study identified 100 million to 130 million unique TCR beta sequences from some 180 million T cells. Study results and limitations: Accurate HLA-A and HLA-B prediction from TCR beta sequences was reported for most subjects. Cytomegalovirus-associated status was assigned to 150 to 200 TCR beta chains.

From germline, CDR1 is LNHDA and CDR2 SQIVND (reference sequence). CDR3 length: 16 amino acids. Trimming at V came to 4 bases and at J to 4 bases, leaving 9 bases not matched to a gene. Unrecorded immune exposures were likely, despite nominal health at sampling. In regard to this clone: Its matching antigen is unknown.

PCR used 60 Vbeta primers and 13 Jbeta primers. Clones were read by immunoSEQ multiplex PCR, and TCRdb kept only the in-frame ones, dropping some. The sample holds tens of thousands of clones, 75% to 85% seen once. Sequenced material: PBMCs. The TCR comes from a male donor in good health and CMV-seronegative. The chain is built from TRBV19 and TRBJ2-2; 7 bases align to TRBD1. CDR3 sequence (DNA): TGTGCCAGTAGTACTCACAGGGGAAGGAGCACCGGGGAGCTGTTTTTT. This translates into CASSTHRGRSTGELFF.